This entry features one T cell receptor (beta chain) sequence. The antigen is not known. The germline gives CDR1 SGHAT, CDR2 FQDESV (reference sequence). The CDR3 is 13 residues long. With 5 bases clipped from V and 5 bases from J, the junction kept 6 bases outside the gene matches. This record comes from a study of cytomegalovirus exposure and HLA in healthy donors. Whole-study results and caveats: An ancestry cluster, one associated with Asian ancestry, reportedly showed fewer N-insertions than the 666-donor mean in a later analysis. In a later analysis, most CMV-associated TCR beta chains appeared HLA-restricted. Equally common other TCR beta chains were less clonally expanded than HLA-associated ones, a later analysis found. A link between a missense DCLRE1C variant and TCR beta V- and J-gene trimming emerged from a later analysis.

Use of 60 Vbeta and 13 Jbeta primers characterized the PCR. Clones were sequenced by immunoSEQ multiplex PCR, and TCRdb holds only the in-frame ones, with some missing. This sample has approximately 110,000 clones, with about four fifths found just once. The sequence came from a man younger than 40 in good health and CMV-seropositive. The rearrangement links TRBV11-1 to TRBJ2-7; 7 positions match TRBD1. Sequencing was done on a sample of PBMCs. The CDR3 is CASSPSTGDEQYF. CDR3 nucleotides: TGTGCCAGCAGCCCAAGCACAGGGGACGAGCAGTACTTC.